This T cell receptor (beta chain) derives from a study of technical replicates of blood from a handful of donors. CDR3 length: 14 amino acids. V trimming: 4 bases; J trimming: 1 base; junction bases outside the gene matches: 1. Germline V CDR1 and CDR2: PRHDT, FYEKMQ (reference sequence). Profiled with immunoSEQ multiplex PCR; TCRdb holds only in-frame clones, not every one. In the table there are under 75,000 clones, approximately 84% of which are singletons. This TCR was recovered from a human donor in good health. Some clones in this sample may be carry-over from other donors' samples. The chain couples TRBV13 to TRBJ1-3, with TRBD1 matching over 7 bases. What was sequenced was PBMCs. Here the CDR3 DNA reads TGTGCCAGCAGCTCCAGGGGGTCTGGAAACACCATATATTTT. This gives the protein CASSSRGSGNTIYF.